What follows are 12 T cell receptor beta chains derived from one specimen sequenced in a study of spatial heterogeneity in lung cancer (dated 2019 in TCRdb). In light of the paper, this sample's time point label describes: sample taken at primary tumor resection. Without any cell sorting, TCR sequencing was performed on whole RNA extracted either from tumor and nontumor lung tissue or from cryopreserved PBMC samples. Library preparation employed 5' RACE. The sequencer was a NextSeq 500. TCRdb itself trimmed the public reads at Q25 with fastp, ran MiXCR and retained productive beta chains. Identical CDR3 proteins give one entry, which carries the most common genes and DNA. For this sample the table gives tens of thousands of distinct CDR3 sequences, of which 10% to 15% were detected only once. Together, the top ten hold over 40% of the sample. The sample consisted of PBMCs, taken at surgery. Receptor source: a male donor with early-stage non-small cell lung cancer.

CDR3 DNA sequence: TGTGCCATCAAGGCAGGGGCAGGGACTGAAGCTTTCTTT. It specifies CAIKAGAGTEAFF. The chain couples TRBV10-3 to TRBJ1-1; D possibly corresponds to TRBD1 (6 bases). The CDR3 is 13 amino acids. Deletions cut 7 bases from V and 5 bases from J, with 14 bases between. The germline V gene has CDR1 ENHRY and CDR2 SYGVKD.

In its sample, this clonotype was seen many times. The chain carries TRBV6-1 and TRBJ1-3; D uncertain. V was cut by 7 bases and J by 2 bases, with 12 bases left in between. CDR1 and CDR2 (germline): MNHNS, SASEGT. CDR3 length: 14 residues. The CDR3 reads CASTRTGTGNTIYF. The CDR3 DNA reads as TGTGCCAGCACCCGAACGGGGACTGGAAACACCATATATTTT.

This clonotype was seen more than once but under ten times. J is TRBJ2-7 and V is TRBV15; 14 nucleotides line up with TRBD2. Per germline, CDR1 LNHNV and CDR2 YYDKDF (reference sequence). V gave up 3 bases and J gave up 2 bases; unmatched junction bases: 6. The CDR3 length is 17 residues. CDR3 sequence: CATSRGTSGSGTYEQYF. As DNA, the CDR3 is TGTGCCACCAGCAGGGGGACTAGCGGGAGCGGAACCTACGAGCAGTACTTC.

This clonotype has only one observation. Relative to the germline gene, one junction end is altered; a read error may explain this. This chain connects TRBV19 to TRBJ2-5; the D is unclear. This CDR3 region has 13 residues. Germline V gene data show CDR1 as LNHDA and CDR2 as SQIVND (reference sequence). The CDR3 loop is CASSIRAQETQNF. Here the CDR3 DNA reads TGTGCCAGTAGTATTAGGGCACAAGAGACCCAGAACTTC.

The chain combines TRBV12-3 or TRBV12-4 with TRBJ1-5, with D possibly being TRBD1 (6 bases). Trimming cost V 6 bases and J 5 bases, with 17 bases left between them. CDR3 length: 15 amino acids. DNA for the CDR3: TGTGCCAGCAGCTGGGACACCCTAGGGGATCAGCCCCAGCATTTT. Protein sequence: CASSWDTLGDQPQHF.

The chain carries TRBV27 and TRBJ2-6, with a weak D call TRBD1 (5 bases). V lost 5 bases to trimming and J lost 4 bases, with 15 bases between them. The CDR3 is 16 amino acids. Germline CDR1 and CDR2: MNHEY and SMNVEV (reference sequence). CDR3 region: CASSHTRAFGANVLTF. CDR3 DNA: TGTGCCAGCAGTCACACCAGGGCCTTCGGGGCCAACGTCCTGACTTTC. Full variable domain (rest looked up from reference TRBV27 and TRBJ2-6): EAQVTQNPRYLITVTGKKLTVTCSQNMNHEYMSWYRQDPGLGLRQIYYSMNVEVTDKGDVPEGYKVSRKEKRNFPLILESPSPNQTSLYFCASSHTRAFGANVLTFGAGSRLTVL.

This rearrangement joins TRBV27 to TRBJ2-7; the match to TRBD2 covers 7 bases. The V gene end was trimmed by 3 bases and the J gene end by 1 base; junction bases not matched to a gene: 6. CDR3 length: 15 residues. The V gene's germline CDR1 is MNHEY and CDR2 SMNVEV (reference sequence). The CDR3 DNA reads TGTGCCAGCAGTTTCGTGGGACTAACATCCTACGAGCAGTACTTC. It yields the protein CASSFVGLTSYEQYF.

This clonotype was observed a few times. The genes are TRBV5-1 and TRBJ2-1, with unresolved D. This CDR3 spans 16 amino acids. Per germline, CDR1 SGHRS and CDR2 YFSETQ. Between the trimmed V and J ends, which lost 0 bases and 0 bases, there was a span of 10 bases. The CDR3 DNA follows: TGCGCCAGCAGCTTGGTGGCACCGAGCTCCTACAATGAGCAGTTCTTC. Translating gives CASSLVAPSSYNEQFF.

In this sample, this clonotype turned up a few times. V usage is TRBV12-3 or TRBV12-4 and J usage is TRBJ1-1, with D perhaps TRBD1 (5 bases). This CDR3 has 14 amino acids. The V end lost 6 bases, the J end lost 5 bases, and 16 bases lay between the germline ends. The CDR3 coding sequence is TGTGCCAGCAGACAAAATGACGGGGGAACTGAAGCTTTCTTT. It encodes CASRQNDGGTEAFF.

This clonotype was recorded a few times. CDR3 residues: CASSTRSRPFQETQYF. Here the CDR3 DNA reads TGTGCCAGCAGTACCCGGAGCAGGCCTTTTCAAGAGACCCAGTACTTC. The chain couples TRBV7-2 to TRBJ2-5; D ambiguous. The CDR3 is 16 amino acids. With 6 bases removed from V and 2 bases from J, the gap between germline ends came to 19 bases. Germline CDR1 is SGHTA and CDR2 is FQGNSA. The whole variable domain, remainder taken from reference TRBV7-2 and TRBJ2-5, is GAGVSQSPSNKVTEKGKDVELRCDPISGHTALYWYRQSLGQGLEFLIYFQGNSAPDKSGLPSDRFSAERTGGSVSTLTIQRTQQEDSAVYLCASSTRSRPFQETQYFGPGTRLLVL.

V is TRBV21-1 and J is TRBJ2-2; TRBD1, the table's D call, lacks a check against the DNA. TRBV21-1 is shown as a pseudogene. This CDR3 has 16 amino acids. This CDR3 reads CASSVNRENLPGELFF. CDR3 coding DNA: TGTGCCAGCAGCGTTAACAGGGAAAATTTACCCGGGGAGCTGTTTTTT.

The chain recombines TRBV20-1 with TRBJ2-7; tentatively, D is TRBD1 (5 bases). The V gene's germline CDR1 is DFQATT and CDR2 SNEGSKA (reference sequence). The CDR3 consists of 15 residues. The germline V and J ends were trimmed by 0 bases and 0 bases, with 12 bases remaining between them. CDR3 nucleotides: TGCAGTGCTAGAGATAGGGGTTTCCGCTCCTACGAGCAGTACTTC. Residues: CSARDRGFRSYEQYF.